This T cell receptor (beta chain) emerged from a study of beta chain features in type 1 diabetes. Study-wide findings and caveats: Moderate but significant shortening of TCRB CDR3s was recorded in all four CD4+ subsets from Type 1 diabetes patients. A PCR bias possibly favoring shorter templates would apply equally to patients and controls.

The CDR3 extends over 15 amino acids. The J segment lost 4 bases and the V segment lost 5 bases, leaving 5 bases of the junction unmatched. Germline values: CDR1 SNHLY, CDR2 FYNNEI. Isolation of CD4+ naive, central memory, regulatory and stem cell-like memory cells was achieved by sorting via CD45RO/CCR7/CD25/CD127/CD95/CD27. To note about this clone: Antigen unknown.

Expressed TCRB transcripts were sequenced because the entire RNA isolate underwent reverse transcription. Profiling relied on immunoSEQ multiplex PCR, and the TCRdb table lists in-frame clones only, not all of them. The table shows about 470,000 clones, with approximately 30% occurring only once. Sequences were obtained from naive CD4+ T cells from blood. This sequence originates from a man aged 18 to 30 in good health. The chain joins TRBV2 to TRBJ2-6; 7 bases line up with TRBD1. CDR3 nucleotide sequence: TGTGCCAGCAGTAAAGAGGGGGCCGGGGCCAACGTCCTGACTTTC. This sequence encodes CASSKEGAGANVLTF.